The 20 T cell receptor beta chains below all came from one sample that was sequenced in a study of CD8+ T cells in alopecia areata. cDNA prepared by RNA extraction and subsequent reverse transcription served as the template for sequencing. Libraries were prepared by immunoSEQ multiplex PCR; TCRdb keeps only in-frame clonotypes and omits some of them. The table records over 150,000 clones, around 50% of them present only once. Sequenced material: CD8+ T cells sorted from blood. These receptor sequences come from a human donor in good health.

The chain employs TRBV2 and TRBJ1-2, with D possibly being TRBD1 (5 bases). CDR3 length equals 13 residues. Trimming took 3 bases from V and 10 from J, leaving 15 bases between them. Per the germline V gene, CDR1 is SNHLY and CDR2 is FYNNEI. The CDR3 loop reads CASSEGPSGTYTF. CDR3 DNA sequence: TGTGCCAGCAGTGAGGGCCCTTCAGGGACCTACACCTTC.

CDR3 in DNA: TGTGCCAGCAGTGAAGGCCCCAGCGGTGTCCAAGAGACCCAGTACTTC. This codes for CASSEGPSGVQETQYF. The rearrangement joins TRBV6-1 to TRBJ2-5; a weak D match, TRBD2 (5 bases). This CDR3 is built from 16 residues. The ends were cut back, 1 base at V and 1 base at J, with 13 bases in the middle. Germline V CDR1 and CDR2: MNHNS, SASEGT.

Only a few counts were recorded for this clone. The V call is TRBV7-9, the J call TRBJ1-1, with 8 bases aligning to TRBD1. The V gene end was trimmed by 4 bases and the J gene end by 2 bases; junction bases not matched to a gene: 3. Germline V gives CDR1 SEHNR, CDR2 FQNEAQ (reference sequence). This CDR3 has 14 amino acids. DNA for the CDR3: TGTGCCAGCAGCTCCGGACAGGGTAACACTGAAGCTTTCTTT. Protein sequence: CASSSGQGNTEAFF.

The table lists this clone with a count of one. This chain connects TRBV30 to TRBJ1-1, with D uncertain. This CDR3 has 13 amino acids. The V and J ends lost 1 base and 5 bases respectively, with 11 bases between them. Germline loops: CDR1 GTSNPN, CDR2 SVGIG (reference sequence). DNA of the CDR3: TGTGCCTGGAGTGCCGCGGGAGGAACTGAAGCTTTCTTT. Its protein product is CAWSAAGGTEAFF.

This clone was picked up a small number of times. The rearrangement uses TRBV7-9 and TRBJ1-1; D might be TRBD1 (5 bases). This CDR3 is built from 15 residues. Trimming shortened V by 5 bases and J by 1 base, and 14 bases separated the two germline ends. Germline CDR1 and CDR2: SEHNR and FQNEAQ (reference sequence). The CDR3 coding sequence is TGTGCCAGCAGCCCCCAGACAGCTCCGAACACTGAAGCTTTCTTT. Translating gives CASSPQTAPNTEAFF.

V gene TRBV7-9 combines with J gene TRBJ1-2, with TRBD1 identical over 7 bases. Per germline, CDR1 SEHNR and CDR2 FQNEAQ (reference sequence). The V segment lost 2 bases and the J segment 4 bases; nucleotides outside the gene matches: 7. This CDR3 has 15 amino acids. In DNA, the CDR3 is TGTGCCAGCAGCTTATGGACAGGTTGGGGCTATGGCTACACCTTC. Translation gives CASSLWTGWGYGYTF.

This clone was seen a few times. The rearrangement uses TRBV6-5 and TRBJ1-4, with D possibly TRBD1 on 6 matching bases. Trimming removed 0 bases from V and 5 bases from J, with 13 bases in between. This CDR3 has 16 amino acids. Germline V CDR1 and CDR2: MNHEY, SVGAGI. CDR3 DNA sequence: TGTGCCAGCAGTTACTCACAACGGACAGAGAATGAAAAACTGTTTTTT. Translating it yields CASSYSQRTENEKLFF.

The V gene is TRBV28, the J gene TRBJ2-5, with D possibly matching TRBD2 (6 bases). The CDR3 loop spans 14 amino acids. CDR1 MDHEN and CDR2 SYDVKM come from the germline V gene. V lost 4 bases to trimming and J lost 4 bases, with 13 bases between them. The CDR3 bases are TGTGCCAGCAGTTCGGGCAAGGAGGGAGAGACCCAGTACTTC. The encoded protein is CASSSGKEGETQYF.

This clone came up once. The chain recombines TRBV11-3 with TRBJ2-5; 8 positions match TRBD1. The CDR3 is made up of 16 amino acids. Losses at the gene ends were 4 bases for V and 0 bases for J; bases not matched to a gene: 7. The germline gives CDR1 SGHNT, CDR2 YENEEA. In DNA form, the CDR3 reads TGTGCCAGCAGCTATGGGGACAGGCCGTACCAAGAGACCCAGTACTTC. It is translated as CASSYGDRPYQETQYF. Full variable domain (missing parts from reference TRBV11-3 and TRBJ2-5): EAGVVQSPRYKIIEKKQPVAFWCNPISGHNTLYWYLQNLGQGPELLIRYENEEAVDDSQLPKDRFSAERLKGVDSTLKIQPAELGDSAVYLCASSYGDRPYQETQYFGPGTRLLVL.

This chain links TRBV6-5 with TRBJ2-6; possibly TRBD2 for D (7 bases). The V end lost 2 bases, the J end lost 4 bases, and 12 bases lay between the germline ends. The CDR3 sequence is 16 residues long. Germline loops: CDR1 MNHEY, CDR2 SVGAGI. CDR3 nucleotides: TGTGCCAGCAGTTACCCGCGGGGGCGGGGGGCCAACGTCCTGACTTTC. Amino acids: CASSYPRGRGANVLTF.

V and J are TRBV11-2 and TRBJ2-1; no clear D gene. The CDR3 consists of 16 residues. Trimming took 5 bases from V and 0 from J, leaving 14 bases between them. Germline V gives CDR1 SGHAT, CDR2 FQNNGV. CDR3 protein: CASSRIERSSYNEQFF. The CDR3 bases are TGTGCCAGCAGCCGAATCGAGCGAAGCTCCTACAATGAGCAGTTCTTC.

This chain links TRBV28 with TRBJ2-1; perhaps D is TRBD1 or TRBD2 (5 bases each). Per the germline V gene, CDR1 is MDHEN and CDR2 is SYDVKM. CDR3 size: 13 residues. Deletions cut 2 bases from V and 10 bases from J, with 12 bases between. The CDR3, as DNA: TGTGCCAGCAGTTTAGGTCTAGAGGGGGAGCAGTTCTTC. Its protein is CASSLGLEGEQFF.

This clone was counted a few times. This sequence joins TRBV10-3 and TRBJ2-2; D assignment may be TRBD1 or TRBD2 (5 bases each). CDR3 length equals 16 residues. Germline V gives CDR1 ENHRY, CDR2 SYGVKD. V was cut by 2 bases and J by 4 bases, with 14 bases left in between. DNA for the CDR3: TGTGCCATCAGTGAGATCGGGGCACCTAGCACCGGGGAGCTGTTTTTT. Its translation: CAISEIGAPSTGELFF.

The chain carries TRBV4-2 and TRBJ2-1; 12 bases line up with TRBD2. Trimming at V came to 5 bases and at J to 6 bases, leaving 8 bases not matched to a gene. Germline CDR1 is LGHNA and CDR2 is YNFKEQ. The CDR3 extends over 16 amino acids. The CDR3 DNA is TGTGCCAGCAGCTTAGGGCTAGCGGGGGGGCGCAATGAGCAGTTCTTC. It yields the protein CASSLGLAGGRNEQFF.

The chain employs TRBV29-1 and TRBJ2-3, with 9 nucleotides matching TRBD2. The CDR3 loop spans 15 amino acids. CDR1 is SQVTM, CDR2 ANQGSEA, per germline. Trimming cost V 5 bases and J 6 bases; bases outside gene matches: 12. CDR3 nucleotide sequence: TGCAGCGTTAATTTAGCGGGGGCATCAGGGGATACGCAGTATTTT. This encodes CSVNLAGASGDTQYF.

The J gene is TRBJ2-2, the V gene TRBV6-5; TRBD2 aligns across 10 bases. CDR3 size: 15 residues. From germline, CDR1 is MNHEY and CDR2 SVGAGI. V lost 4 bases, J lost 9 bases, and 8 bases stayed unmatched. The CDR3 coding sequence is TGTGCCAGCAGTTCCGTCCCGGGACTAGCGTGGGAGCTGTTTTTT. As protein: CASSSVPGLAWELFF.

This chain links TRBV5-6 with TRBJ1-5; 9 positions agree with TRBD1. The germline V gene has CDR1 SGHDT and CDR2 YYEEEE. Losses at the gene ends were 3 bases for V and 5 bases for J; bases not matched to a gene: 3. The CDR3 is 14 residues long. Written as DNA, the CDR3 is TGTGCCAGCAGCTCCGGACAGGGGTATCAGCCCCAGCATTTT. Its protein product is CASSSGQGYQPQHF.

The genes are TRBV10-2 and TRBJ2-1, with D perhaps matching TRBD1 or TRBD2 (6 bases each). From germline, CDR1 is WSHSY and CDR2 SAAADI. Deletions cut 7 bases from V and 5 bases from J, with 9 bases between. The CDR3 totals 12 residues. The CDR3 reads CASKGGHNEQFF. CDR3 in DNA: TGCGCCAGCAAGGGGGGCCACAATGAGCAGTTCTTC.

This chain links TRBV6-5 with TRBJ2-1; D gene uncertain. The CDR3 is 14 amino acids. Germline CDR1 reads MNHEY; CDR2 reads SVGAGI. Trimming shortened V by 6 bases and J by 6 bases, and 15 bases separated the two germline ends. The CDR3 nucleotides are TGTGCCAGCAGCCAGGAGCTGACGGGCAATGAGCAGTTCTTC. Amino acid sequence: CASSQELTGNEQFF.

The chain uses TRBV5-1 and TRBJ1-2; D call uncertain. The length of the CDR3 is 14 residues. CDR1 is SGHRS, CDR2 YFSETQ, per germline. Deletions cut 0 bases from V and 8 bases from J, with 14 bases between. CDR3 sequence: CASSLVRDPEGYTF. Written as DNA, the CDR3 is TGCGCCAGCAGCTTGGTAAGGGATCCAGAGGGCTACACCTTC. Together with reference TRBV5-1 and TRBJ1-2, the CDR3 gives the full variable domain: KAGVTQTPRYLIKTRGQQVTLSCSPISGHRSVSWYQQTPGQGLQFLFEYFSETQRNKGNFPGRFSGRQFSNSRSEMNVSTLELGDSALYLCASSLVRDPEGYTFGSGTRLTVV.